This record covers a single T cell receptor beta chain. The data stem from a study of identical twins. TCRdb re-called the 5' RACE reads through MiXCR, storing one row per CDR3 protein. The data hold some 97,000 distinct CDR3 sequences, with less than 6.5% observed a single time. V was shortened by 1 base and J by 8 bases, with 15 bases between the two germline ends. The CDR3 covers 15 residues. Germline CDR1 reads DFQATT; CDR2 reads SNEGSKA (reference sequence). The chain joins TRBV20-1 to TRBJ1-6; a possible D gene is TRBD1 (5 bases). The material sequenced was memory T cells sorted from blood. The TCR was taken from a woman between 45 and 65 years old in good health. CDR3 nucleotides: TGCAGTGCTAGAGTTATACCGGGGGGAGATTCACCCCTCCACTTT. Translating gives CSARVIPGGDSPLHF.